Listed below are T cell receptor beta chains from one sample, sequenced in a study of shared clonotypes between healthy human individuals. Data came from immunoSEQ multiplex PCR; TCRdb stores just in-frame clones and leaves some out. In the table there are 2 million to 2.5 million clones, over 90% of which are singletons. What was sequenced was naive CD4+ T cells from PBMCs. All receptors derive from a man between 18 and 29 years old in good health. Some clones in this sample may be carry-over from other donors' samples. Both conserved end residues are part of each CDR3. The D gene is left open where the match is weak. The size of a clone is reported for some rows only, either as once, few or many, or as a class for expanded clones.

d_gene	len	j_gene	abundance	v_gene	CDR3aa	CDR3nt
TRBD1	13	TRBJ1-4	.	TRBV29-1	CSARTGDNEKLFF	TGCAGCGCCCGGACAGGTGACAATGAAAAACTGTTTTTT
.	14	TRBJ1-5	once	TRBV6-6	CASSYEGPDQPQHF	TGTGCCAGCAGTTACGAAGGGCCTGATCAGCCCCAGCATTTT
.	14	TRBJ2-7	.	TRBV7-2	CASSHETSSYEQYF	TGTGCCAGCAGCCATGAGACTAGCTCCTACGAGCAGTACTTC
TRBD2	16	TRBJ2-3	.	TRBV5-1	CASSLLASGSTDTQYF	TGCGCCAGCAGCTTGTTGGCTAGCGGGAGCACAGATACGCAGTATTTT
.	16	TRBJ1-1	.	TRBV7-3	CASSLRGHPWDTEAFF	TGTGCCAGCAGCTTAAGGGGTCACCCTTGGGACACTGAAGCTTTCTTT
.	13	TRBJ1-2	.	TRBV5-1	CASSLADRLGYTF	TGCGCCAGCAGCTTGGCCGACAGGTTAGGCTACACCTTC
.	15	TRBJ2-2	once	TRBV28	CASRIIEGFGGELFF	TGTGCCAGCCGAATAATAGAGGGGTTTGGCGGGGAGCTGTTTTTT
TRBD2	17	TRBJ2-3	.	TRBV5-4	CASSSGEGPGLTDTQYF	TGTGCCAGCAGCTCCGGGGAGGGTCCAGGGCTCACAGATACGCAGTATTTT
.	14	TRBJ1-5	few	TRBV7-8	CASSLRVPNQPQHF	TGTGCCAGCAGCTTACGGGTACCCAATCAGCCCCAGCATTTT
.	13	TRBJ1-1	.	TRBV10-3	CAIRTDMNTEAFF	TGTGCCATACGGACAGACATGAACACTGAAGCTTTCTTT
TRBD2	15	TRBJ2-1	.	TRBV5-1	CASSRGLAAYNEQFF	TGCGCCAGCAGCCGGGGACTAGCGGCTTACAATGAGCAGTTCTTC
TRBD1	11	TRBJ2-1	.	TRBV4-1	CASSQGQGEFF	TGCGCCAGCAGCCAAGGGCAGGGGGAGTTCTTC
.	16	TRBJ1-6	.	TRBV5-1	CASSLDRRQNNSPLHF	TGCGCCAGCAGCTTGGATAGGCGTCAGAATAATTCACCCCTCCACTTT
.	14	TRBJ2-7	few	TRBV5-6	CASSSDGNRYEQYF	TGTGCCAGCAGCTCGGACGGCAACCGCTACGAGCAGTACTTC
.	16	TRBJ2-2	.	TRBV19	CASTTLWNGYTGELFF	TGTGCCAGTACCACACTTTGGAATGGGTACACCGGGGAGCTGTTTTTT
TRBD1	14	TRBJ1-5	once	TRBV6-5	CASSGQGPNQPQHF	TGTGCCAGCAGTGGACAGGGACCCAATCAGCCCCAGCATTTT
TRBD2	14	TRBJ2-5	.	TRBV6-1	CASSTSGYQETQYF	TGTGCCAGCAGCACTAGCGGGTATCAAGAGACCCAGTACTTC
TRBD1	13	TRBJ1-5	.	TRBV30	CAWSTGGNQPQHF	TGTGCCTGGTCCACAGGGGGGAATCAGCCCCAGCATTTT
.	15	TRBJ1-2	.	TRBV7-9	CASSLAGGILGGYTF	TGTGCCAGCAGCTTAGCGGGGGGGATCTTAGGCGGCTACACCTTC
TRBD1	14	TRBJ1-4	.	TRBV18	CASSPRQGGEKLFF	TGTGCCAGCTCACCACGACAGGGAGGCGAAAAACTGTTTTTT
TRBD2	15	TRBJ2-7	.	TRBV2	CASSPSGSPSYEQYF	TGTGCCAGCAGCCCAAGCGGGAGTCCCTCCTACGAGCAGTACTTC
.	17	TRBJ1-5	.	TRBV5-6	CASSLSADWWPRQPQHF	TGTGCCAGCAGCTTGTCAGCCGACTGGTGGCCAAGACAGCCCCAGCATTTT
.	10	TRBJ2-7	.	TRBV2	CASSESTPYF	TGTGCCAGCAGTGAATCCACCCCGTACTTC
TRBD1	12	TRBJ2-7	.	TRBV28	CASSRQSGQGSF	TGTGCCAGCAGTCGCCAAAGTGGACAGGGATCTTTC
TRBD2	18	TRBJ2-1	once	TRBV6-1	CASSERLAGYRRDDEQFF	TGTGCCAGCAGTGAAAGGCTAGCGGGGTACAGAAGGGACGATGAGCAGTTCTTC
.	15	TRBJ2-3	.	TRBV6-6	CASMVSGSSTDTQYF	TGTGCCAGCATGGTCAGCGGAAGTAGCACAGATACGCAGTATTTT
.	15	TRBJ2-2	.	TRBV7-9	CASSLRGAKTRELFF	TGTGCCAGCAGCTTAAGGGGGGCCAAGACCCGGGAGCTGTTTTTT
.	12	TRBJ1-1	.	TRBV30	CAWSAGNTEAFF	TGTGCCTGGAGTGCAGGGAACACTGAAGCTTTCTTT
.	12	TRBJ2-5	.	TRBV7-9	CASTLLGETQYF	TGTGCCAGCACCCTCCTCGGGGAGACCCAGTACTTC
.	12	TRBJ2-1	.	TRBV25-1	CASSERADEQFF	TGTGCCAGCAGTGAACGGGCCGATGAGCAGTTCTTC
TRBD2	18	TRBJ2-7	.	TRBV4-1	CASRPVGTSGSLAYEQYF	TGCGCCAGCAGACCAGTTGGGACTAGCGGGAGCCTTGCCTACGAGCAGTACTTC
.	15	TRBJ1-5	.	TRBV28	CASSSQGRKNQPQHF	TGTGCCAGCAGTTCCCAGGGAAGGAAGAATCAGCCCCAGCATTTT
TRBD2	15	TRBJ2-3	.	TRBV30	CAQGTSGSVADTQYF	TGTGCCCAAGGGACTAGCGGGAGTGTGGCAGATACGCAGTATTTT
.	17	TRBJ1-2	.	TRBV28	CASRPSPTVTLHYGYTF	TGTGCCAGCAGGCCCTCCCCGACAGTTACCCTTCACTATGGCTACACCTTC
TRBD1	14	TRBJ1-1	.	TRBV11-2	CVSRRQGGETEAFF	TGTGTCAGCAGAAGACAGGGTGGGGAAACTGAAGCTTTCTTT
.	14	TRBJ2-7	.	TRBV29-1	CSVAQRQATYEQYF	TGCAGCGTTGCCCAACGACAGGCCACCTACGAGCAGTACTTC
.	15	TRBJ2-3	.	TRBV6-1	CAIRSEWPPRDTQYF	TGTGCCATCAGGTCCGAGTGGCCCCCTCGTGATACGCAGTATTTT
.	14	TRBJ2-7	.	TRBV7-9	CASSLPGAPYEQYF	TGTGCCAGCAGCTTACCCGGGGCTCCCTACGAGCAGTACTTC
.	16	TRBJ2-7	.	TRBV28	CASSLRSRPNSYEQYF	TGTGCCAGCAGTTTACGGTCCCGACCCAATTCCTACGAGCAGTACTTC
TRBD2	15	TRBJ2-7	.	TRBV4-3	CASSQDRGGFDEQYF	TGCGCCAGCAGCCAAGATCGGGGAGGGTTTGACGAGCAGTACTTC
.	13	TRBJ1-1	.	TRBV7-6	CASSLQGSTEAFF	TGTGCCAGCAGCTTACAGGGGAGCACTGAAGCTTTCTTT
.	15	TRBJ2-7	once	TRBV2	CASSEALGQPYEQYF	TGTGCCAGCAGTGAAGCGCTTGGGCAGCCTTACGAGCAGTACTTC
.	13	TRBJ2-7	.	TRBV9	CASSPRGRGEQYF	TGTGCCAGCAGCCCCCGAGGAAGGGGGGAGCAGTACTTC
TRBD2	15	TRBJ2-5	.	TRBV7-3	CASSLMSGSGETQYF	TGTGCCAGCAGCTTAATGAGCGGGAGTGGGGAGACCCAGTACTTC
.	13	TRBJ2-2	.	TRBV28	CASSFDSTGELFF	TGTGCCAGCAGTTTCGACAGCACCGGGGAGCTGTTTTTT
.	17	TRBJ1-1	few	TRBV10-3	CAIASARGSGENPEAFF	TGTGCCATCGCCTCCGCGAGAGGAAGCGGTGAGAACCCTGAAGCTTTCTTT
TRBD1	14	TRBJ1-5	.	TRBV7-2	CASSSHRGNQPQHF	TGTGCCAGCAGCTCTCACAGGGGGAATCAGCCCCAGCATTTT
.	15	TRBJ2-2	.	TRBV5-1	CASSLMGPHTGELFF	TGCGCCAGCAGCTTGATGGGGCCCCACACCGGGGAGCTGTTTTTT